The 29 T cell receptor beta chains below come from one sample, sequenced in a study of CXCR3-negative and CXCR3-positive naive CD8 T cells. The method, 5' RACE with UMI labels, was used to prepare the TRB cDNA libraries. TCRdb re-called the 5' RACE reads, yielding one record per CDR3 amino acid sequence without DNA. This sample's table has tens of thousands of distinct CDR3 sequences. The sequencing input was memory CD8+ T cells from blood. These receptors all stem from a human donor in good health. Some clones in this sample may be carry-over from other donors' samples.

CDR3 in amino acids: CASSVDPSNEQFF. The genes are TRBV9 and TRBJ2-1. The V gene's germline CDR1 is SGDLS and CDR2 YYNGEE. CDR3 size: 13 residues. Drawing the rest from reference TRBV9 and TRBJ2-1, the complete variable domain is DSGVTQTPKHLITATGQRVTLRCSPRSGDLSVYWYQQSLDQGLQFLIQYYNGEERAKGNILERFSAQQFPDLHSELNLSSLELGDSALYFCASSVDPSNEQFFGPGTRLTVL.

The chain is built from TRBV2 and TRBJ2-5; absent DNA, TCRdb's TRBD1 call cannot be checked. The germline CDR1 and CDR2 sequences are SNHLY and FYNNEI. This CDR3 is built from 15 residues. CDR3: CASSTLGGIQETQYF. The variable domain in full, with the rest retrieved from reference TRBV2 and TRBJ2-5, is EPEVTQTPSHQVTQMGQEVILRCVPISNHLYFYWYRQILGQKVEFLVSFYNNEISEKSEIFDDQFSVERPDGSNFTLKIRSTKLEDSAMYFCASSTLGGIQETQYFGPGTRLLVL.

The chain uses TRBV5-4 and TRBJ2-5; no DNA is available, so the TRBD2 call from TCRdb remains unchecked. CDR1 is SGHNT and CDR2 is YYREEE in the germline V gene (reference sequence). The CDR3 runs to 15 residues. The CDR3 region is CASSSGPKRQETQYF.

The rearrangement uses TRBV7-9 and TRBJ1-1; as DNA is missing, the TRBD1 call by TCRdb cannot be tested. This CDR3 comprises 13 residues. Germline assignment: CDR1 SEHNR and CDR2 FQNEAQ (reference sequence). Here the CDR3 reads CASSPPSGPEAFF. Looking up the rest from reference TRBV7-9 and TRBJ1-1 gives the full variable domain: DTGVSQNPRHKITKRGQNVTFRCDPISEHNRLYWYRQTLGQGPEFLTYFQNEAQLEKSRLLSDRFSAERPKGSFSTLEIQRTEQGDSAMYLCASSPPSGPEAFFGQGTRLTVV.

V and J are TRBV7-8 and TRBJ1-5; the D call of TRBD1 rests on TCRdb alone, since no DNA is present to check it. The CDR3 runs to 14 residues. Germline V gives CDR1 SGHVS, CDR2 FQNEAQ. CDR3 sequence: CASSDSQGAGPQHF.

The chain uses TRBV20-1 and TRBJ2-1. CDR3 size: 14 residues. CDR1 DFQATT and CDR2 SNEGSKA come from the germline V gene (reference sequence). CDR3 protein: CSASGKSSYNEQFF.

The chain is built from TRBV27 and TRBJ2-5; TCRdb's D gene call, TRBD1, goes unchecked for lack of DNA. The CDR3 has 15 amino acids. CDR1 is MNHEY, CDR2 SMNVEV, per germline (reference sequence). The CDR3: CASSPWDRVQETQYF.

The genes are TRBV25-1 and TRBJ1-2. The CDR3 consists of 15 residues. Germline lookup yields CDR1 MGHDK and CDR2 SYGVNS. CDR3 residues: CASSEWADLPSGYTF.

The rearrangement links TRBV4-3 to TRBJ1-2; TCRdb's D call of TRBD1 is untestable without DNA. The CDR3 contains 14 residues. From germline, CDR1 is LGHNA and CDR2 YSLEER. CDR3 residues: CASSQARAGDGYTF.

The chain combines TRBV7-9 with TRBJ2-1; the D gene TCRdb calls, TRBD1, cannot be checked with no DNA. Per the germline V gene, CDR1 is SEHNR and CDR2 is FQNEAQ (reference sequence). This CDR3 contains 15 residues. The CDR3 protein is CASSLAGQGSNEQFF. Combining the CDR3 with reference TRBV7-9 and TRBJ2-1 gives the whole variable domain DTGVSQNPRHKITKRGQNVTFRCDPISEHNRLYWYRQTLGQGPEFLTYFQNEAQLEKSRLLSDRFSAERPKGSFSTLEIQRTEQGDSAMYLCASSLAGQGSNEQFFGPGTRLTVL.

The rearrangement joins TRBV7-2 to TRBJ2-7. The CDR3 extends over 14 amino acids. Germline CDR1 is SGHTA and CDR2 is FQGNSA. The CDR3 sequence: CASSFGVTYYEQYF.

The chain has TRBV7-9 and TRBJ2-7; no DNA is available, so the TRBD1 call from TCRdb remains unchecked. The V gene's germline CDR1 is SEHNR and CDR2 FQNEAQ (reference sequence). The CDR3 loop spans 13 amino acids. CDR3: CASSLGVTYEQYF. The whole variable domain, remainder taken from reference TRBV7-9 and TRBJ2-7, is DTGVSQNPRHKITKRGQNVTFRCDPISEHNRLYWYRQTLGQGPEFLTYFQNEAQLEKSRLLSDRFSAERPKGSFSTLEIQRTEQGDSAMYLCASSLGVTYEQYFGPGTRLTVT.

CDR3 loop: CSVTGTTIYEQYF. The V and J genes are TRBV29-1 and TRBJ2-7; the TRBD1 assignment by TCRdb is unverifiable without DNA. The CDR3 covers 13 residues. Germline V gene sequence: CDR1 SQVTM, CDR2 ANQGSEA.

V and J are TRBV5-1 and TRBJ2-3; lacking DNA, the TRBD2 call made by TCRdb goes unchecked. This CDR3 contains 17 residues. Germline values: CDR1 SGHRS, CDR2 YFSETQ. The CDR3 spells CASSSGTSGGWTDTQYF.

This clonotype is classed as medium-sized by frequency. This rearrangement joins TRBV4-3 to TRBJ2-7; with no DNA, the TCRdb D assignment of TRBD2 cannot be verified. The CDR3 consists of 16 residues. Germline lookup yields CDR1 LGHNA and CDR2 YSLEER. This chain's CDR3 is CASSQDPAGGYYEQYF.

The chain has TRBV7-9 and TRBJ2-7; TCRdb returns TRBD1, unconfirmable since there is no DNA. The CDR3 is 13 amino acids. Germline CDR1 SEHNR, CDR2 FQNEAQ (reference sequence). The CDR3: CASSPPGTYEQYF. The full variable domain, its missing parts supplied by reference TRBV7-9 and TRBJ2-7, is DTGVSQNPRHKITKRGQNVTFRCDPISEHNRLYWYRQTLGQGPEFLTYFQNEAQLEKSRLLSDRFSAERPKGSFSTLEIQRTEQGDSAMYLCASSPPGTYEQYFGPGTRLTVT.

This clonotype shows up as medium-sized by frequency. This chain links TRBV15 with TRBJ1-6; there is no DNA to check the TCRdb D call of TRBD1. The CDR3 has 15 residues. The germline V gene encodes CDR1 LNHNV and CDR2 YYDKDF (reference sequence). The CDR3 loop reads CATSREGAGSSPLHF.

V usage is TRBV12-3 or TRBV12-4 and J usage is TRBJ1-2. This CDR3 has 12 amino acids. The CDR3 loop is CASRTRNYGYTF.

The chain carries TRBV23-1 and TRBJ1-4; TCRdb calls TRBD1, which cannot be checked without DNA. TRBV23-1 is an ORF for which the function is uncertain. This CDR3 has 16 residues. The CDR3 reads CASSHPRTDCNEKLFF.

The chain links TRBV7-9 to TRBJ2-7; checking the TCRdb D call of TRBD1 is not possible without DNA. The CDR3 consists of 14 residues. Germline V lookup: CDR1 SEHNR, CDR2 FQNEAQ (reference sequence). The CDR3 protein is CASSLPGQFFEQYF.

The rearrangement joins TRBV5-4 to TRBJ2-7; TCRdb reports TRBD1, a call that lacks DNA to check it against. The CDR3 is 13 residues long. The germline V gene encodes CDR1 SGHNT and CDR2 YYREEE (reference sequence). CDR3 amino acids: CASSFRDRHEQYF.

J is TRBJ1-1 and V is TRBV2; checking the TCRdb D call of TRBD1 is not possible without DNA. In germline, CDR1 is SNHLY, CDR2 FYNNEI. The CDR3 has 18 amino acids. CDR3: CASSEERGTVNAYTEAFF.

The gene calls are TRBV29-1 and TRBJ2-1; lacking DNA, the TRBD2 call made by TCRdb goes unchecked. Germline assignment: CDR1 SQVTM and CDR2 ANQGSEA. This CDR3 region has 14 residues. CDR3 sequence: CSVVTTSGSDEQFF.

V usage is TRBV4-2 and J usage is TRBJ2-2; lacking DNA, the TRBD1 call made by TCRdb goes unchecked. CDR3 length equals 14 residues. Germline CDR1 LGHNA, CDR2 YNFKEQ. The CDR3 region is CASSQGGLAGELFF.

The chain's CDR3 is CASLPALGYEQYF. The chain combines TRBV6-6 with TRBJ2-7; absent DNA, TCRdb's TRBD1 call cannot be checked. CDR1 MNHNY and CDR2 SVGAGI come from the germline V gene (reference sequence). CDR3 length: 13 amino acids.

This chain connects TRBV6-2 or TRBV6-3 to TRBJ1-1; without DNA, the TCRdb call of TRBD1 cannot be checked. The CDR3 totals 15 residues. CDR1 and CDR2 (germline): MNHEY, SVGEGT. CDR3 protein: CASSYPPGADTEAFF.

The CDR3 is CASSSWTGRDGYTF. This rearrangement joins TRBV28 to TRBJ1-2. The CDR3 consists of 14 residues. Germline V gene sequence: CDR1 MDHEN, CDR2 SYDVKM.

The chain couples TRBV5-1 to TRBJ2-2; TCRdb lists TRBD1, though no DNA is available to test this call. This CDR3 is built from 14 residues. The germline CDR1 and CDR2 sequences are SGHRS and YFSETQ. CDR3 loop: CASSSSGGYGELFF.

The V and J genes are TRBV6-2 or TRBV6-3 and TRBJ2-1; TCRdb's D gene call, TRBD2, goes unchecked for lack of DNA. The CDR3 has 17 residues. The germline V gene has CDR1 MNHEY and CDR2 SVGEGT. The CDR3 is CASSPSTSGGFYNEQFF.